What follows are 28 T cell receptor beta chains derived from one specimen sequenced in a study of CD8 T cells in Susac syndrome. RNA in amounts of roughly 0.5 to 1 ug was reverse transcribed with random hexamers. TCRdb called the immunoSEQ multiplex PCR reads again in MiXCR, with one record for every CDR3 protein. Of about 240,000 distinct CDR3 sequences listed, 90% to 97% are singletons. Sequenced sample: CD4+ T cells from PBMCs. These receptors originate from a human donor with Susac syndrome.

This chain uses TRBV28 with TRBJ1-4; possible D gene TRBD1, 5 bases. Germline values: CDR1 MDHEN, CDR2 SYDVKM. This CDR3 is built from 14 residues. V dropped 2 bases and J dropped 8 bases, with 12 bases sitting between them. CDR3 sequence (DNA): TGTGCCAGCAGTTTAAGAGGGGTCGGGGAAAAACTGTTTTTT. This gives the protein CASSLRGVGEKLFF.

The chain uses TRBV30 and TRBJ1-1; D not certain. Germline CDR1 is GTSNPN and CDR2 is SVGIG (reference sequence). V was clipped by 4 bases and J by 2 bases, with 14 bases between them. This CDR3 has 14 amino acids. The CDR3 DNA reads as TGTGCCTGGAATGATCTTGGGGAAAACACTGAAGCTTTCTTT. It translates to CAWNDLGENTEAFF.

This clonotype was found once. This chain joins TRBV25-1 and TRBJ1-4; a weak D match, TRBD1 (5 bases). This CDR3 contains 15 residues. The germline V gene has CDR1 MGHDK and CDR2 SYGVNS. Trimming stripped 2 bases from V and 7 bases from J, with 14 bases between. The CDR3 protein is CASSEGGRAGEKLFF. As DNA, the CDR3 is TGTGCCAGCAGTGAAGGTGGCAGGGCCGGTGAAAAACTGTTTTTT.

This clonotype occurred once. The chain links TRBV6-2 or TRBV6-3 to TRBJ1-5, with D possibly TRBD1 on 5 matching bases. The germline V gene encodes CDR1 MNHEY and CDR2 SVGEGT. Trimming removed 3 bases from V and 7 bases from J, with 13 bases in between. The CDR3 loop spans 14 amino acids. CDR3 bases: TGTGCCAGCAGTTATGGGGGGGATCAACAGCCCCAGCATTTT. Encoded protein: CASSYGGDQQPQHF.

J is TRBJ2-3 and V is TRBV28; D is tentatively TRBD1 or TRBD2 (5 bases each). With 4 bases removed from V and 0 bases from J, the gap between germline ends came to 8 bases. Germline V CDR1 and CDR2: MDHEN, SYDVKM. This CDR3 is built from 14 residues. Here the CDR3 DNA reads TGTGCCAGCAGTTGGGGCGGGAGCACAGATACGCAGTATTTT. It translates to CASSWGGSTDTQYF. The variable domain in full, with the rest retrieved from reference TRBV28 and TRBJ2-3, is DVKVTQSSRYLVKRTGEKVFLECVQDMDHENMFWYRQDPGLGLRLIYFSYDVKMKEKGDIPEGYSVSREKKERFSLILESASTNQTSMYLCASSWGGSTDTQYFGPGTRLTVL.

This clonotype appeared once. This chain connects TRBV28 to TRBJ1-5; possible D gene TRBD1, 5 bases. In germline, CDR1 is MDHEN, CDR2 SYDVKM. Between the trimmed V and J ends, which lost 6 bases and 6 bases, there was a span of 21 bases. The CDR3 consists of 16 residues. The CDR3 here is CASSGPQGGRVQPQHF. The CDR3 nucleotides are TGTGCCAGCAGCGGTCCTCAGGGTGGTCGGGTTCAGCCCCAGCATTTT.

The chain links TRBV9 to TRBJ2-2; D may be TRBD2 (6 bases). Trimming shortened V by 1 base and J by 7 bases, and 14 bases separated the two germline ends. The CDR3 length is 15 residues. Germline V gene lookup returns CDR1 SGDLS and CDR2 YYNGEE. The CDR3 sequence: CASSVTGSPSGELFF. For the CDR3, the DNA is TGTGCCAGCAGCGTAACCGGGAGCCCAAGCGGGGAGCTGTTTTTT.

The rearrangement links TRBV21-1 to TRBJ2-1. TRBV21-1 is classified as a pseudogene. The CDR3 is made up of 13 amino acids. CDR3: CASSKEGNNEQFF. The CDR3 DNA sequence: TGTGCCAGCAGCAAAGAAGGGAACAATGAGCAGTTCTTC.

Written as DNA, the CDR3 is TGTGCCAGCTCACCGGCGCCGGGACAGCTTAACTATGGCTACACCTTC. Translated, it gives CASSPAPGQLNYGYTF. The chain joins TRBV18 to TRBJ1-2; TRBD1 aligns across 7 bases. From germline, CDR1 is KGHSH and CDR2 LQKENI. The trim removed 3 bases at V and 1 base at J, leaving 8 bases unmatched. The CDR3 extends over 16 amino acids.

The chain has TRBV6-2 or TRBV6-3 and TRBJ2-3; a possible D gene is TRBD1 (6 bases). The V gene lost 10 bases and the J gene lost 0 bases, with 20 bases spanning the gap. The CDR3 runs 16 residues. From germline, CDR1 is MNHEY and CDR2 SVGEGT. CDR3 in DNA: TGTGCCACCTCCGATCCGGGACACTCGAGCACAGATACGCAGTATTTT. This gives the protein CATSDPGHSSTDTQYF.

The CDR3 DNA reads as TGTGCCAGCAGTGAAAAACGGCAGGTGTCCTACAATGAGCAGTTCTTC. This encodes CASSEKRQVSYNEQFF. The chain recombines TRBV25-1 with TRBJ2-1; D call uncertain. The germline gives CDR1 MGHDK, CDR2 SYGVNS. Trimming removed 2 bases at V and 1 base at J, with 12 bases between. The CDR3 covers 16 residues.

This chain uses TRBV30 with TRBJ1-2; possible D gene TRBD1, 5 bases. V was clipped by 2 bases and J by 6 bases, with 13 bases between them. Germline V lookup: CDR1 GTSNPN, CDR2 SVGIG (reference sequence). This CDR3 region has 13 residues. Here the CDR3 DNA reads TGTGCCTGGAGTTACCGACAGACTAATGGCTACACCTTC. It translates to CAWSYRQTNGYTF.

The chain recombines TRBV20-1 with TRBJ2-1; no clear D gene. Per the germline V gene, CDR1 is DFQATT and CDR2 is SNEGSKA (reference sequence). There are 12 residues in the CDR3. V was cut by 6 bases and J by 7 bases, with 13 bases left in between. As DNA, the CDR3 is TGCAGTGCAAGTATAGTTGATAATGAGCAGTTCTTC. This gives the protein CSASIVDNEQFF.

The chain employs TRBV10-3 and TRBJ2-7; 8 bases are a match to TRBD1. Germline V lookup: CDR1 ENHRY, CDR2 SYGVKD. The CDR3 covers 14 residues. Trimming removed 5 bases from V and 6 bases from J; junction bases left unmatched: 9. The CDR3 region has the DNA TGTGCCATCAGTCCGGGACAGGACTATCGCGAGCAGTACTTC. Translation gives CAISPGQDYREQYF.

The chain has TRBV4-1 and TRBJ2-3; D is unclear. This CDR3 has 15 amino acids. Germline values: CDR1 MGHRA, CDR2 YSYEKL. V lost 0 bases and J lost 4, with 11 bases in between. The CDR3 DNA is TGCGCCAGCAGCCAAGATCTTTGGCATGCAGATACGCAGTATTTT. Translated, it gives CASSQDLWHADTQYF.

This clonotype was observed a single time. The chain is built from TRBV5-4 and TRBJ2-2; perhaps TRBD1 as D (6 bases). The V gene's germline CDR1 is SGHNT and CDR2 YYREEE (reference sequence). CDR3 size: 14 residues. Trimming pared 1 base from V and 5 bases from J, leaving 9 bases between. DNA of the CDR3: TGTGCCAGCAGCTTGACAGACAGGACCGGGGAGCTGTTTTTT. Translating it yields CASSLTDRTGELFF.

The chain uses TRBV9 and TRBJ1-2; TRBD1 agrees at 7 bases. The CDR3 sequence is 16 residues long. With V trimmed by 4 bases and J by 7 bases, 16 bases remained unmatched. Per germline, CDR1 SGDLS and CDR2 YYNGEE. The CDR3 sequence: CASSPPATGYYGGYTF. CDR3 in DNA: TGTGCCAGCAGCCCTCCAGCGACAGGGTACTATGGTGGCTACACCTTC.

This chain links TRBV14 with TRBJ2-1; D is unclear. CDR1 and CDR2 from the germline V gene are SGHDN and FVKESK. Trimming left V 4 bases short and J 5 bases short, with 9 bases between. The CDR3 runs 13 residues. CDR3 coding DNA: TGTGCCAGCAGCCCTTCAATGGACAATGAGCAGTTCTTC. It yields the protein CASSPSMDNEQFF.

The CDR3 coding sequence is TGTGCCAGCGCGAGGGGGGGGCTAGCGAGCTACGAGCAGTACTTC. It codes for CASARGGLASYEQYF. V gene TRBV28 combines with J gene TRBJ2-7, with D possibly matching TRBD2 (7 bases). The germline gives CDR1 MDHEN, CDR2 SYDVKM. The CDR3 is made up of 15 amino acids. The V gene lost 8 bases and the J gene lost 3 bases, with 20 bases spanning the gap.

The V and J genes are TRBV28 and TRBJ1-2; D unresolved. Trimming took 5 bases from V and 1 from J, leaving 11 bases between them. The CDR3 extends over 14 amino acids. Germline V gives CDR1 MDHEN, CDR2 SYDVKM. Here the CDR3 reads CASSAGYFNYGYTF. The CDR3 coding sequence is TGTGCCAGCAGTGCGGGGTATTTTAACTATGGCTACACCTTC.

CDR3 nucleotide sequence: TGTGCCAGCAGCGTATCCCCGACGGGGGGCATCGGGAGCTATGGCTACACCTTC. Protein product: CASSVSPTGGIGSYGYTF. The chain couples TRBV9 to TRBJ1-2; possibly TRBD1 for D (6 bases). CDR1 is SGDLS and CDR2 is YYNGEE in the germline V gene. The V gene lost 1 base and the J gene lost 4 bases, with 23 bases spanning the gap. The CDR3 runs 18 residues.

The V call is TRBV12-3 or TRBV12-4, the J call TRBJ1-1; D not certain. Between the trimmed V and J ends, which lost 5 bases and 4 bases, there was a span of 11 bases. This CDR3 has 13 residues. This CDR3 is CASSQWQVTEAFF. As DNA, the CDR3 is TGTGCCAGCAGTCAGTGGCAGGTCACTGAAGCTTTCTTT.

The chain couples TRBV14 to TRBJ1-1, with D hard to call. From germline, CDR1 is SGHDN and CDR2 FVKESK. This CDR3 region has 13 residues. The germline V and J ends were trimmed by 3 bases and 3 bases, with 8 bases remaining between them. The CDR3 region has the DNA TGTGCCAGCAGCCAGGGATTGGACACTGAAGCTTTCTTT. Protein product: CASSQGLDTEAFF.

This chain connects TRBV20-1 to TRBJ2-7; possibly TRBD2 for D (6 bases). The germline V gene has CDR1 DFQATT and CDR2 SNEGSKA (reference sequence). Trimming took off 2 bases at V and 7 bases at J, with 9 bases between the two ends. This CDR3 comprises 11 residues. This CDR3 is CSARPGEEQYF. CDR3 DNA sequence: TGCAGTGCTAGACCGGGGGAGGAGCAGTACTTC.

Regarding this clonotype: At one of its ends the junction is not consistent with the germline gene, which may arise from a read error. The chain is built from TRBV4-1 and TRBJ2-7; D is undetermined. The CDR3 runs 15 residues. Germline V lookup: CDR1 MGHRA, CDR2 YSYEKL. As DNA, the CDR3 is TGCGCCAGCAACCAAGATGAATTCACCTCCTACGAGCAGTACTTC. Residues: CASNQDEFTSYEQYF.

This sequence joins TRBV20-1 and TRBJ2-1, with 8 positions matching TRBD2. CDR1 and CDR2 (germline): DFQATT, SNEGSKA (reference sequence). The junction had 11 bases not matched to a gene; V was cut back by 5 bases and J by 5 bases. The CDR3 runs 15 residues. CDR3 loop: CSAPIFGTSNNEQFF. The CDR3 nucleotides are TGCAGTGCTCCGATCTTCGGGACTAGTAACAATGAGCAGTTCTTC.

The V call is TRBV7-9, the J call TRBJ2-2; D ambiguous. Between the trimmed V and J ends, which lost 4 bases and 6 bases, there was a span of 12 bases. Germline V CDR1 and CDR2: SEHNR, FQNEAQ (reference sequence). The CDR3 sequence is 14 residues long. The CDR3 sequence is CASSYRPAAGELFF. In DNA, the CDR3 is TGTGCCAGCAGCTATAGGCCGGCGGCCGGGGAGCTGTTTTTT.

The gene calls are TRBV7-9 and TRBJ1-1, with D maybe TRBD1 (5 bases). V lost 1 base to trimming and J lost 7 bases, with 13 bases between them. CDR3 length equals 14 residues. Germline V gene sequence: CDR1 SEHNR, CDR2 FQNEAQ (reference sequence). As DNA, the CDR3 is TGTGCCAGCAGCTTAGTTGGGGCCGGGGGTGAAGCTTTCTTT. It codes for CASSLVGAGGEAFF.